This passage covers 15 T cell receptor beta chains from one sample sequenced in a study of T cell changes during pregnancy in multiple sclerosis (dated by TCRdb to about 2019). Library preparation was by the immunoSEQ multiplex PCR assay. As stored in TCRdb, this immuneACCESS dataset retains in-frame rearrangements with V and J assigned. A fraction of the clones does not appear; measured against another copy, unresolved V genes explain less than half of the discrepancy, and the remainder lacks a known reason. The sample table holds 130,000 or so clones, of which 90% to 95% were seen once. Jointly, the top ten make up under 7% of the sample. The source material was peripheral blood, sampled before pregnancy. These TCRs come from a female donor with multiple sclerosis, enrolled in a pregnancy study.

Concerning this clone itself: The identical CDR3 is also encoded by other nucleotide sequences in the sample. The gene calls are TRBV30 and TRBJ1-2; perhaps TRBD1 as D (5 bases). Germline CDR1 reads GTSNPN; CDR2 reads SVGIG (reference sequence). V lost 0 bases and J 6 bases, leaving 8 bases between the germline ends. CDR3 length equals 12 residues. CDR3 residues: CAWSVGGDGYTF. The CDR3 coding sequence is TGTGCCTGGAGTGTTGGAGGGGATGGCTACACCTTC. Together with reference TRBV30 and TRBJ1-2, the CDR3 gives the full variable domain: SQTIHQWPATLVQPVGSPLSLECTVEGTSNPNLYWYRQAAGRGLQLLFYSVGIGQISSEVPQNLSASRPQDRQFILSSKKLLLSDSGFYLCAWSVGGDGYTFGSGTRLTVV.

The sample holds a few counts of this clone. The chain recombines TRBV9 with TRBJ1-2; D gene uncertain. The germline V gene encodes CDR1 SGDLS and CDR2 YYNGEE. V lost 4 bases, J lost 4 bases, and 11 bases lay in between. The CDR3 consists of 13 residues. In DNA, the CDR3 is TGTGCCAGCAGCCCTTCCGCGATCTATGGCTACACCTTC. Translated: CASSPSAIYGYTF.

The chain employs TRBV6-4 and TRBJ2-3, with D uncertain. Looked up from germline, CDR1 is MRHNA and CDR2 is SNTAGT. The CDR3 is made up of 12 amino acids. Trimming took off 3 bases at V and 9 bases at J, with 10 bases between the two ends. The CDR3 loop reads CASSENSGTQYF. The CDR3 bases are TGTGCCAGCAGTGAGAACTCAGGAACGCAGTATTTT.

This chain's CDR3 is CASMEFRGRDYGYTF. The CDR3 nucleotides read TGTGCCAGCATGGAGTTCAGGGGGCGCGATTATGGCTACACCTTC. The chain carries TRBV2 and TRBJ1-2, with 8 nucleotides matching TRBD1. V was clipped by 7 bases and J by 5 bases; unmatched bases: 12. CDR1 SNHLY and CDR2 FYNNEI come from the germline V gene. CDR3 length: 15 residues.

CDR3 in amino acids: CASSLGPGRVRGPYF. CDR3 coding DNA: TGTGCCAGCAGCTTAGGGCCTGGGCGAGTTAGAGGGCCGTACTTC. V and J are TRBV11-2 and TRBJ2-7; TRBD2 might be the D (5 bases). From germline, CDR1 is SGHAT and CDR2 FQNNGV. This CDR3 comprises 15 residues. V was trimmed by 1 base and J by 12 bases, leaving 22 bases between them.

V gene TRBV7-9 combines with J gene TRBJ2-7, with D unresolved. The V gene lost 1 base and the J gene lost 3 bases, with 7 bases spanning the gap. Germline lookup yields CDR1 SEHNR and CDR2 FQNEAQ (reference sequence). The CDR3 runs 13 residues. Written as DNA, the CDR3 is TGTGCCAGCAGCTTAGGGCCGATCTACGAGCAGTACTTC. Its protein is CASSLGPIYEQYF.

V usage is TRBV9 and J usage is TRBJ2-1; 14 nucleotides agree with TRBD2. Germline V gene lookup returns CDR1 SGDLS and CDR2 YYNGEE. V trimming: 3 bases; J trimming: 5 bases; junction bases outside the gene matches: 10. CDR3 length: 18 residues. The CDR3 sequence: CASSAPGTSGGLHNEQFF. The CDR3 region has the DNA TGTGCCAGCAGCGCGCCTGGGACTAGCGGGGGCCTTCACAATGAGCAGTTCTTC.

This chain joins TRBV27 and TRBJ2-1; maybe TRBD2 (6 bases). CDR1 is MNHEY and CDR2 is SMNVEV in the germline V gene (reference sequence). V shed 1 base and J shed 8 bases, with 15 bases lying between them. The CDR3 runs 15 residues. CDR3 region: CASSLWGEPGHEQFF. The DNA of the CDR3 is TGTGCCAGCAGTTTATGGGGGGAGCCTGGGCATGAGCAGTTCTTC.

The chain joins TRBV11-2 to TRBJ1-2, with D perhaps matching TRBD1 (5 bases). V lost 3 bases and J lost 5, with 10 bases in between. The CDR3 sequence is 13 residues long. Germline-derived CDR1 and CDR2 are SGHAT and FQNNGV. CDR3 residues: CASSFQGGYGYTF. The CDR3 region has the DNA TGTGCCAGCAGCTTCCAGGGAGGTTATGGCTACACCTTC.

J is TRBJ1-5 and V is TRBV21-1; TRBD1, the table's D call, lacks a check against the DNA. TRBV21-1 is recorded as a pseudogene. This CDR3 is 16 amino acids long. The CDR3 is CASSGGQGDGNQPQHF. Written as DNA, the CDR3 is TGTGCCAGCAGCGGGGGACAGGGAGACGGCAATCAGCCCCAGCATTTT.

This chain joins TRBV27 and TRBJ2-3, with a possible D match to TRBD2 (6 bases). Trimming removed 6 bases from V and 0 bases from J, with 19 bases in between. The germline gives CDR1 MNHEY, CDR2 SMNVEV (reference sequence). CDR3 length equals 17 residues. The CDR3 DNA is TGTGCCAGCAGACCACTTCTCTCTAGCGCTAGCACAGATACGCAGTATTTT. It encodes CASRPLLSSASTDTQYF.

The chain uses TRBV20-1 and TRBJ2-1, with unresolved D. The CDR3 spans 11 residues. The germline V gene encodes CDR1 DFQATT and CDR2 SNEGSKA (reference sequence). The germline V and J ends were trimmed by 2 bases and 4 bases, with 3 bases remaining between them. In DNA, the CDR3 is TGCAGTGCTAGACCTTACAATGAGCAGTTCTTC. Translating gives CSARPYNEQFF.

The J gene is TRBJ1-2, the V gene TRBV27, with D possibly being TRBD1 (6 bases). The CDR3 consists of 16 residues. Trimming removed 4 bases from V and 6 bases from J, with 21 bases in between. Germline V gene data show CDR1 as MNHEY and CDR2 as SMNVEV (reference sequence). Here the CDR3 reads CASSSEWTASGDGYTF. CDR3 DNA sequence: TGTGCCAGCAGTTCCGAATGGACAGCCAGTGGGGATGGCTACACCTTC.

CDR3 loop: CASSPQQVANYGYTF. The CDR3 DNA reads TGTGCCAGCAGTCCACAACAGGTAGCTAACTATGGCTACACCTTC. The gene calls are TRBV28 and TRBJ1-2, with D maybe TRBD1 (5 bases). V gave up 5 bases and J gave up 0 bases, with 13 bases separating them. The length of the CDR3 is 15 residues. Germline CDR1 is MDHEN and CDR2 is SYDVKM.

The chain recombines TRBV11-1 with TRBJ2-2, with 9 bases that match TRBD2. Trimming cost V 5 bases and J 6 bases; bases outside gene matches: 4. CDR3 length equals 14 residues. Germline CDR1 is SGHAT and CDR2 is FQDESV (reference sequence). This chain's CDR3 is CASSLGLAPGELFF. The CDR3 DNA reads as TGTGCCAGCAGCCTTGGACTAGCGCCCGGGGAGCTGTTTTTT.